Each of the 10 T cell receptor beta chains below was sequenced from the same sample in a study of T cell responses to AZD1222 COVID-19 vaccine. The method was immunoSEQ multiplex PCR; TCRdb's version includes in-frame clones alone and lacks a portion of them. Here the sample spans under 200,000 clones, more than 80% being singletons. The sample here was peripheral blood, taken 28 days after the second dose of the MenACWY control vaccine. These receptors all stem from an adult who received the MenACWY meningococcal vaccine as a control.

This chain connects TRBV6-2 or TRBV6-3 to TRBJ2-1; D may be TRBD1 (6 bases). Germline loops: CDR1 MNHEY, CDR2 SVGEGT. CDR3 length equals 12 residues. With 6 bases removed from V and 11 bases from J, the gap between germline ends came to 14 bases. CDR3 bases: TGTGCCAGCAGCCAGAACAGGGATCAGCAGTTCTTC. Encoded protein: CASSQNRDQQFF.

This chain uses TRBV30 with TRBJ1-1, with a weak D call TRBD1 (6 bases). Trimming cost V 0 bases and J 1 base, with 6 bases left between them. CDR3 size: 13 residues. Germline V gene sequence: CDR1 GTSNPN, CDR2 SVGIG (reference sequence). In nucleotides, the CDR3 is TGTGCCTGGAGTGTACAGGGGAACACTGAAGCTTTCTTT. Translated, it gives CAWSVQGNTEAFF.

This clone was seen a handful of times. The chain has TRBV28 and TRBJ2-7; D is undetermined. CDR1 and CDR2 (germline): MDHEN, SYDVKM. V lost 4 bases to trimming and J lost 2 bases, with 6 bases between them. The CDR3 length is 12 residues. CDR3 in amino acids: CASSSTPYEQYF. Written as DNA, the CDR3 is TGTGCCAGCAGTTCGACCCCCTACGAGCAGTACTTC.

V usage is TRBV9 and J usage is TRBJ1-6; possible D gene TRBD1, 6 bases. Germline V gives CDR1 SGDLS, CDR2 YYNGEE. The V and J ends lost 3 bases and 5 bases respectively, with 15 bases between them. This CDR3 region has 16 residues. CDR3 DNA sequence: TGTGCCAGCAGCGCCGAGATCCGACAGGATAATTCACCCCTCCACTTT. Translated, it gives CASSAEIRQDNSPLHF.

The V gene is TRBV11-3, the J gene TRBJ2-7; weak D call: TRBD1 (7 bases). Germline V gene lookup returns CDR1 SGHNT and CDR2 YENEEA. The CDR3 contains 16 residues. V was clipped by 0 bases and J by 3 bases, with 15 bases between them. CDR3 residues: CASSLEARRGVYEQYF. As DNA, the CDR3 is TGTGCCAGCAGCTTAGAAGCTCGCAGGGGGGTCTACGAGCAGTACTTC.

This clone was seen a single time. V is TRBV5-4 and J is TRBJ2-2, with D hard to call. The V and J ends lost 2 bases and 3 bases respectively, with 5 bases between them. The CDR3 extends over 13 amino acids. Germline V gene data show CDR1 as SGHNT and CDR2 as YYREEE (reference sequence). This CDR3 reads CASSFYYTGELFF. The CDR3 DNA follows: TGTGCCAGCAGCTTTTATTACACCGGGGAGCTGTTTTTT.

The CDR3 sequence is CASSLGGALQGPQRDSSYEQYF. The CDR3 nucleotides read TGCGCCAGCAGCTTGGGTGGGGCTTTACAGGGGCCCCAGCGGGACAGCTCCTACGAGCAGTACTTC. The rearrangement links TRBV5-1 to TRBJ2-7; D may match TRBD1 or TRBD2 (7 bases each). The V and J ends lost 0 bases and 0 bases respectively, with 31 bases between them. The CDR3 consists of 22 residues. The germline V gene encodes CDR1 SGHRS and CDR2 YFSETQ.

The chain employs TRBV24-1 and TRBJ2-5, with 13 bases identical to TRBD2. V shed 4 bases, J shed 7 bases, and the junction held 5 bases outside the gene matches. Germline loops: CDR1 KGHDR, CDR2 SFDVKD. The CDR3 is 15 amino acids. The CDR3 region has the DNA TGTGCCACCAGTGAAACTAGCGGGAGGGCCGCGACCCAGTACTTC. As protein: CATSETSGRAATQYF.

V is TRBV27 and J is TRBJ2-1; D might be TRBD2 (5 bases). CDR3 size: 14 residues. Trimming took 4 bases from V and 10 from J, leaving 17 bases between them. Germline V lookup: CDR1 MNHEY, CDR2 SMNVEV (reference sequence). CDR3 sequence: CASSSPGLFGEQFF. In DNA form, the CDR3 reads TGTGCCAGCAGTTCTCCCGGACTTTTCGGAGAGCAGTTCTTC.

The chain uses TRBV3-1 (or the pseudogene TRBV3-2) and TRBJ1-1, with D possibly matching TRBD1 (6 bases). The germline V gene encodes CDR1 LGHDT and CDR2 YNNKEL (reference sequence). Deletions cut 1 base from V and 0 bases from J, with 24 bases between. CDR3 length: 20 residues. The CDR3 DNA is TGTGCCAGCAGCCAAGGGTTCCTATCTAAGGGGGGCTCTCTGAACACTGAAGCTTTCTTT. Translated, it gives CASSQGFLSKGGSLNTEAFF.